Ten or more counts support the clone carrying this T cell receptor (beta chain). As yet, its antigen is unknown. The record originates from a study of T cell repertoires in cytomegalovirus infection. Overall study context: Signatures in public TCR beta sequences pointed to both CMV infection and matching HLA type.

One entry per CDR3 protein results from TCRdb running MiXCR on the reads. The data contain 200,000 to 250,000 distinct CDR3 sequences, approximately 22% of them singletons. Overall study results and limits: There were carriers of CMV plus the relevant HLA, and cumulative public TCR beta family frequency identified them. CMV-specific HLA-C-restricted TCR beta clonotypes dominated the ex vivo response.

This receptor was identified in a human donor in good health (CMV status not recorded). Some clones in this sample may be carry-over from other donors' samples. The specimen was CD8+ T cells from PBMCs.

The CDR3 DNA is TGTGCCAGCAGCCGCCGGGGGGATACCGTGAACACTGAAGCTTTCTTT. Its protein product is CASSRRGDTVNTEAFF. The J gene is TRBJ1-1, the V gene TRBV7-6; TRBD1 might be the D (5 bases). Between the trimmed V and J ends, which lost 5 bases and 0 bases, there was a span of 16 bases. Germline values: CDR1 SGHVS, CDR2 FNYEAQ. There are 16 residues in the CDR3.